These T cell receptor beta chains were read from a single sample in a study of blood T cell repertoires in COVID-19. Repertoires were generated with immunoSEQ multiplex PCR, while TCRdb's copy carries only in-frame clones and drops some. The sample yields approximately 300,000 clones, approximately 90% seen once. The sample was PBMCs or T cells enriched from blood (not recorded which). The origin of the receptors is a young man who had recovered from COVID-19. The CDR3 runs from the conserved cysteine through the conserved F or W. D genes are given only for firm matches. Clone sizes are given selectively: once, few, many, or a class where the clone is expanded.

once	TRBD2	TRBV3-1/TRBV3-2	13	TRBJ2-5	TGTGCCAGCAGCCAACGAACTAGCGGGGGCGGGGACTTC	CASSQRTSGGGDF
NA	NA	TRBV24-1	14	TRBJ1-6	TGTGCCACCAGTGAAGGCAGGGAACACTCACCCCTCCACTTT	CATSEGREHSPLHF
NA	TRBD1	TRBV6-5	13	TRBJ2-7	TGTGCCAGCTTGACAGGGCCCACCTACGAGCAGTACTTC	CASLTGPTYEQYF
NA	TRBD1	TRBV2	13	TRBJ1-3	TGTGCCACACAGGGGGCGGTTGGAAACACCATATATTTT	CATQGAVGNTIYF
NA	NA	TRBV4-1	15	TRBJ1-6	TGCGCCAGCAGCCAAGGACTGATTTTTAATTCACCCCTCCACTTT	CASSQGLIFNSPLHF
NA	NA	TRBV25-1	14	TRBJ1-2	TGTGCCAGCAGTGAATACAGGGTGGGCTATGGCTACACCTTC	CASSEYRVGYGYTF
NA	TRBD1	TRBV2	15	TRBJ1-2	TGTGCCAGCACCTTGATTGGACAGGGAAGCTATGGCTACACCTTC	CASTLIGQGSYGYTF
NA	TRBD1	TRBV5-1	14	TRBJ1-6	TGCGCCAGCAGCATACGACAGGGGAATTCACCCCTCCACTTT	CASSIRQGNSPLHF
NA	NA	TRBV25-1	11	TRBJ2-1	TGTGCCAGCAACAGGTACAATGAGCAGTTCTTC	CASNRYNEQFF
few	TRBD1	TRBV28	16	TRBJ1-1	TGTGCCAGCAGTGAACAGGGGCCTCTGGGTCTCACTGAAGCTTTCTTT	CASSEQGPLGLTEAFF
few	NA	TRBV5-5	14	TRBJ1-1	TGTGCCAGCAGCTTGTGGGCCATGAACACTGAAGCTTTCTTT	CASSLWAMNTEAFF
NA	NA	TRBV2	16	TRBJ1-6	TGTGCCAGCACCTTGAGGGGGGGCCGCGACAATTCACCCCTCCACTTT	CASTLRGGRDNSPLHF
NA	TRBD1	TRBV10-1	16	TRBJ1-1	TGCGCCAGCAGTGAGTCTGGGACAGGTTTGAACACTGAAGCTTTCTTT	CASSESGTGLNTEAFF
NA	TRBD1	TRBV4-1	15	TRBJ2-7	TGCGCCAGCAGCCAAGGACAGGGCTGGGGCTACGAGCAGTACTTC	CASSQGQGWGYEQYF
NA	TRBD2	TRBV10-2	20	TRBJ2-1	TGCGCCAGCAGTGAGCCCCCGGGACTAGCGGTTTCGAGCTCCTACAATGAGCAGTTCTTC	CASSEPPGLAVSSSYNEQFF
NA	NA	TRBV6-2/TRBV6-3	19	TRBJ2-3	TGTGCCAGCAGTTACATATTGGGGGGGGGCCGTAGTGGCACAGATACGCAGTATTTT	CASSYILGGGRSGTDTQYF
NA	TRBD1	TRBV27	16	TRBJ2-6	TGTGCCAGCAGTTTATTTGGGACAGACGGGGCCAACGTCCTGACTTTC	CASSLFGTDGANVLTF
once	NA	TRBV12-3/TRBV12-4	12	TRBJ1-3	TGTGCCAGCAGTTTAGCCCGAGGCACCATATATTTT	CASSLARGTIYF
NA	NA	TRBV27	15	TRBJ2-1	TGTGCCAGCAGTTTCGCAGGGGTTGATACAGATGAGCAGTTCTTC	CASSFAGVDTDEQFF
NA	NA	TRBV27	11	TRBJ2-2	TGTGCCACCCTCCGGGCCGGGGAGCTGTTTTTT	CATLRAGELFF
once	TRBD1	TRBV5-1	14	TRBJ2-7	TGCGCCAGCAGCTTAGGACAGGCACCCTACGAGCAGTACTTC	CASSLGQAPYEQYF
NA	TRBD2	TRBV19	13	TRBJ2-1	TGTGCCAGTAACTTCCGGGGGGGCAATGAGCAGTTCTTC	CASNFRGGNEQFF
NA	NA	TRBV25-1	14	TRBJ1-5	TGTGCCAGCAGTATCGCAGGGGGCAATCAGCCCCAGCATTTT	CASSIAGGNQPQHF
NA	NA	TRBV4-1	16	TRBJ2-6	TGCGCCAGCAGCCAAGCCAGGGGTTCTGGGGCCAACGTCCTGACTTTC	CASSQARGSGANVLTF
NA	NA	TRBV14	14	TRBJ1-1	TGTGCCAGCAGCCCAAGGCGGGGGGACACTGAAGCTTTCTTT	CASSPRRGDTEAFF
NA	NA	TRBV11-2	16	TRBJ1-4	TGTGCCAGCAGCCTAGGGGCGGGGTTCGGGGGTGAAAAACTGTTTTTT	CASSLGAGFGGEKLFF
NA	TRBD1	TRBV10-2	15	TRBJ1-1	TGCGCCAGCAGTGACCCAGGGGGCGCTGGCACTGAAGCTTTCTTT	CASSDPGGAGTEAFF
NA	NA	TRBV6-4	15	TRBJ2-3	TGTGCCAGCAGACCCCTAGCGTATAGCACAGATACGCAGTATTTT	CASRPLAYSTDTQYF
few	NA	TRBV6-5	15	TRBJ1-1	TGTGCCAGCAGCGTATCCCACGGGGGCGGGGGTGAAGCTTTCTTT	CASSVSHGGGGEAFF